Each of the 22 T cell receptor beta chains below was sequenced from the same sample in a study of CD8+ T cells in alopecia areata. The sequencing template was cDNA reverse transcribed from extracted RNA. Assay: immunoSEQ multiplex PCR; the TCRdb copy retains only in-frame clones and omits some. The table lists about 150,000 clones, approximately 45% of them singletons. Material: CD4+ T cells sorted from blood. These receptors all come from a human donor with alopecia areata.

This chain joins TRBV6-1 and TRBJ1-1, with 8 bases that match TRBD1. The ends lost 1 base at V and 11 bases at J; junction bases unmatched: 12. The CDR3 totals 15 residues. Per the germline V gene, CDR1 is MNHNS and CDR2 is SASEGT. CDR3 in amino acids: CASSEEGGWTGRAFF. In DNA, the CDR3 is TGTGCCAGCAGTGAAGAGGGGGGGTGGACAGGGAGGGCTTTCTTT.

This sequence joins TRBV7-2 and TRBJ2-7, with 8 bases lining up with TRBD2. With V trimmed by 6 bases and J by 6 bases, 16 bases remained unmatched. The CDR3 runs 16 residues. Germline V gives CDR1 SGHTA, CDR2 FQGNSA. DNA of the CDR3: TGTGCCAGCAGACTACGGGGCGGAGCGGGGGCTCGCGAGCAGTACTTC. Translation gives CASRLRGGAGAREQYF.

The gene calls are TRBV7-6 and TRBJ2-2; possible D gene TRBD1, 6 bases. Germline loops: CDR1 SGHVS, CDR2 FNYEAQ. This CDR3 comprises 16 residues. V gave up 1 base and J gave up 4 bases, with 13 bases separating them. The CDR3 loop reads CASSLGQGISTGELFF. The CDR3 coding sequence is TGTGCCAGCAGCTTAGGGCAGGGGATTTCCACCGGGGAGCTGTTTTTT.

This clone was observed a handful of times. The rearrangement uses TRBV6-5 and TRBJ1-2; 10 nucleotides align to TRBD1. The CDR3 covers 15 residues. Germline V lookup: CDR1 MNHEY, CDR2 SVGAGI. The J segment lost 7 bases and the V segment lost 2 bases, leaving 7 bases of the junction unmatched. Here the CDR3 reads CASSYPGTGVFGYTF. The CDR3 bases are TGTGCCAGCAGTTACCCCGGGACAGGGGTTTTTGGCTACACCTTC.

CDR3 nucleotide sequence: TGTGCCAGCAGCCACATACTAGCGGAGGACACAGATACGCAGTATTTT. It specifies CASSHILAEDTDTQYF. V gene TRBV28 combines with J gene TRBJ2-3; 8 bases align to TRBD2. Germline CDR1 MDHEN, CDR2 SYDVKM. The CDR3 contains 16 residues. V lost 6 bases and J lost 2; bases outside the gene matches: 10.

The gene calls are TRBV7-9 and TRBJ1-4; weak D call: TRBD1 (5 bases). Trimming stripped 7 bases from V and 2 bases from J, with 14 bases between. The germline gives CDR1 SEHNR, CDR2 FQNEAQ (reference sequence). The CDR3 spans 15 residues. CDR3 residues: CASTDRGGTNEKLFF. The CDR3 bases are TGTGCCAGCACCGACCGCGGGGGGACTAATGAAAAACTGTTTTTT. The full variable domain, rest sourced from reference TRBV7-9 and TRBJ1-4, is DTGVSQNPRHKITKRGQNVTFRCDPISEHNRLYWYRQTLGQGPEFLTYFQNEAQLEKSRLLSDRFSAERPKGSFSTLEIQRTEQGDSAMYLCASTDRGGTNEKLFFGSGTQLSVL.

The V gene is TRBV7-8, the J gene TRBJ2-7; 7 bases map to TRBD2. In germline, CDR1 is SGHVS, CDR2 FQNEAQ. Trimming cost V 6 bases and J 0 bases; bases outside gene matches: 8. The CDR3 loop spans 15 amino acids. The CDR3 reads CASRKTSPSSYEQYF. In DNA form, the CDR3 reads TGTGCCAGCAGGAAGACTAGCCCGAGCTCCTACGAGCAGTACTTC.

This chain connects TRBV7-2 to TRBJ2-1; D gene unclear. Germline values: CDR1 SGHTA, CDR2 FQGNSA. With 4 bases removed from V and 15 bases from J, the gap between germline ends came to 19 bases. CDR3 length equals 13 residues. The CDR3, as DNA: TGTGCCAGCAGCTCCGAGCCTCAAATTGGCCGGTTCTTC. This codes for CASSSEPQIGRFF.

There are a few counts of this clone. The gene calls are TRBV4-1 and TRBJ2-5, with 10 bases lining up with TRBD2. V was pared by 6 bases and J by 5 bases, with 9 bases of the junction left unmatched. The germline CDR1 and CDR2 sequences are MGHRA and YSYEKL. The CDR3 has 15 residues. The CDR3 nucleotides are TGCGCCAGCAGTCCAGAGGATAGCGGGAGGGAGACCCAGTACTTC. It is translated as CASSPEDSGRETQYF.

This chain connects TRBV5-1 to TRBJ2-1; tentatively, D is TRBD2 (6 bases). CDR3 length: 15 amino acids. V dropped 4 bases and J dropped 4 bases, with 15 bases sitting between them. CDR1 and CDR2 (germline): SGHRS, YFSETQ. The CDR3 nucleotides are TGCGCCAGCAGCCTGGAGGGCGGACTGTACAATGAGCAGTTCTTC. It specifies CASSLEGGLYNEQFF. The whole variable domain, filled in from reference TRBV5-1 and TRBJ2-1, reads KAGVTQTPRYLIKTRGQQVTLSCSPISGHRSVSWYQQTPGQGLQFLFEYFSETQRNKGNFPGRFSGRQFSNSRSEMNVSTLELGDSALYLCASSLEGGLYNEQFFGPGTRLTVL.

CDR3 nucleotide sequence: TGCGCCAGCAGCTCCGGGGCAGGGAGTACCTATGGCTACACCTTC. Its protein is CASSSGAGSTYGYTF. The chain employs TRBV5-1 and TRBJ1-2; possibly TRBD1 for D (5 bases). CDR3 size: 15 residues. Germline CDR1 SGHRS, CDR2 YFSETQ. V was trimmed by 3 bases and J by 4 bases, leaving 16 bases between them. Together with reference TRBV5-1 and TRBJ1-2, the CDR3 gives the full variable domain: KAGVTQTPRYLIKTRGQQVTLSCSPISGHRSVSWYQQTPGQGLQFLFEYFSETQRNKGNFPGRFSGRQFSNSRSEMNVSTLELGDSALYLCASSSGAGSTYGYTFGSGTRLTVV.

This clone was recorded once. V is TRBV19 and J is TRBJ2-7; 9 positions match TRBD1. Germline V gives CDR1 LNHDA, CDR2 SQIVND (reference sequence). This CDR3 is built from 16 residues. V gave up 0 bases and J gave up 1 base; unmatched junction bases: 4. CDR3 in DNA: TGTGCCAGTAGTATAGATTCCGGGACAGGGTCCTACGAGCAGTACTTC. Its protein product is CASSIDSGTGSYEQYF.

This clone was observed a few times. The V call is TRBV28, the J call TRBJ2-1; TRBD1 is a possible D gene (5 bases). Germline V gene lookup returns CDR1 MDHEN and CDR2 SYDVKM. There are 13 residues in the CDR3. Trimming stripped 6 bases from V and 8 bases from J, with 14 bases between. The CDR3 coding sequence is TGTGCCAGCAGCGACAGTTACCGTGATGAGCAGTTCTTC. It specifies CASSDSYRDEQFF.

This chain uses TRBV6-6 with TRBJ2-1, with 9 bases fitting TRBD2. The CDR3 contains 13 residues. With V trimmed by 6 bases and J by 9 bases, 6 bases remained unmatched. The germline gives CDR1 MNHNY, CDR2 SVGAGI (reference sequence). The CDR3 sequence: CASSLLAGSEQFF. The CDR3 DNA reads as TGTGCCAGCAGCCTACTAGCGGGTAGTGAGCAGTTCTTC.

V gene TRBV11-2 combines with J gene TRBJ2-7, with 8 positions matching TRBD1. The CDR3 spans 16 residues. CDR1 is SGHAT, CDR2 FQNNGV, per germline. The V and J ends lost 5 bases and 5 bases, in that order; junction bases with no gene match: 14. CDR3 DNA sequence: TGTGCCAGCAGCGCCCGGACAGGGTGGAAGGAGCACGAGCAGTACTTC. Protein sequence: CASSARTGWKEHEQYF. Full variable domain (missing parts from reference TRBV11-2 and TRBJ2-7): EAGVAQSPRYKIIEKRQSVAFWCNPISGHATLYWYQQILGQGPKLLIQFQNNGVVDDSQLPKDRFSAERLKGVDSTLKIQPAKLEDSAVYLCASSARTGWKEHEQYFGPGTRLTVT.

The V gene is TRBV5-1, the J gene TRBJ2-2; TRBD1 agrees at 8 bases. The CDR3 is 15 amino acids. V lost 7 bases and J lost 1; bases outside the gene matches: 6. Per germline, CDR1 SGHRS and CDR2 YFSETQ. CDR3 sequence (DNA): TGCGCCAGCGGTCCAGGACAGGGGAACACCGGGGAGCTGTTTTTT. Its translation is CASGPGQGNTGELFF.

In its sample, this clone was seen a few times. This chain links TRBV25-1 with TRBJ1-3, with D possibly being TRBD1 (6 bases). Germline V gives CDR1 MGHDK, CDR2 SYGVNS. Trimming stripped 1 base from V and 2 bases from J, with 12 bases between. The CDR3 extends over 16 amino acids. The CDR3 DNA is TGTGCCAGCAGTGAATTGGACAGCACTACTGGAAACACCATATATTTT. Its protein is CASSELDSTTGNTIYF.

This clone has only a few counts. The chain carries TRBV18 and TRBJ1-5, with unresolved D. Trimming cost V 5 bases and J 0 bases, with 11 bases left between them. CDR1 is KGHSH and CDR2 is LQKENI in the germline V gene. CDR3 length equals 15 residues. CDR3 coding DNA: TGTGCCAGCTCAGGTATGGGAATTAGCAATCAGCCCCAGCATTTT. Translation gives CASSGMGISNQPQHF.

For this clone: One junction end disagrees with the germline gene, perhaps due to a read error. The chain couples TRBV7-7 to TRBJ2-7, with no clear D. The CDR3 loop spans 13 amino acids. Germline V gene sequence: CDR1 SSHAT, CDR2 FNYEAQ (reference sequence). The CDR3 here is CASSLGLRYEQYF. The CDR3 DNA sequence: TGTGCTAGCAGCTTAGGGCTTCGGTACGAGCAGTACTTC.

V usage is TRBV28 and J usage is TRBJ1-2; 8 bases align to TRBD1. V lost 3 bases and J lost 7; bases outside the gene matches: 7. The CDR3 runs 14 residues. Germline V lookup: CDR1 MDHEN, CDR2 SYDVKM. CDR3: CASSLVQGVSGYTF. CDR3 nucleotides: TGTGCCAGCAGTTTGGTACAGGGGGTAAGTGGCTACACCTTC.

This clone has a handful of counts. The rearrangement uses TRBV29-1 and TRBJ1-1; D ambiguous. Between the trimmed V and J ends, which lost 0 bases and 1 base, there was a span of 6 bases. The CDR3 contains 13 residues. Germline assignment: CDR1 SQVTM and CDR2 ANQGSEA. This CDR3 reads CSVEDPGNTEAFF. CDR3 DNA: TGCAGCGTTGAAGACCCGGGGAACACTGAAGCTTTCTTT.

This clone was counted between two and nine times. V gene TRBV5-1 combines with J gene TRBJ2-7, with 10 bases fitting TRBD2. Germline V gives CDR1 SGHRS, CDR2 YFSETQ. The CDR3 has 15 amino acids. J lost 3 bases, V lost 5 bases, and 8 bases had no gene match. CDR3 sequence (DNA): TGCGCCAGCAGGGAAGCTGGGACTAGCGTCTACGAGCAGTACTTC. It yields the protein CASREAGTSVYEQYF.